This T cell receptor beta chain was sequenced during a study of identical twins. TCRdb reprocessed the 5' RACE reads with MiXCR, giving one entry per CDR3 protein. The sample has 450,000 to 650,000 distinct CDR3 sequences, about 15% seen once. Germline V gene sequence: CDR1 MGHRA, CDR2 YSYEKL. The CDR3 contains 16 residues. V shed 1 base, J shed 7 bases, and the junction held 10 bases outside the gene matches. This clonotype was seen more than once but under ten times. This same sample was also part of a study on yellow fever vaccine responses in identical twins.

This chain links TRBV4-1 with TRBJ1-5, with 7 nucleotides matching TRBD1. The receptor was isolated from a woman under 30 in good health. Input material: CD4+ T cells sorted from blood. CDR3 bases: TGCGCCAGCAGCCAAGCGGGGCAGGGGGTCAGGCAGCCCCAGCATTTT. This codes for CASSQAGQGVRQPQHF.